This T cell receptor beta chain stems from a study of CD8+ T cells in alopecia areata. Study summary: Oral tofacitinib, 5 to 10 mg twice daily, was given in an open-label trial.

This CDR3 comprises 12 residues. Germline V gene data show CDR1 as SQVTM and CDR2 as ANQGSEA. V shed 6 bases and J shed 3 bases, with 11 bases lying between them. Sequencing relied on a cDNA template that was reverse transcribed from extracted RNA. Clones were read by immunoSEQ multiplex PCR, and TCRdb kept only the in-frame ones, dropping some. This sample yields some 110,000 clones, of which about two fifths are seen a single time; 3.1% belongs to the top ten. This receptor was identified in a human donor with alopecia areata. This chain links TRBV29-1 with TRBJ1-1, with D perhaps TRBD1 (6 bases). Sequencing used CD4+ T cells sorted from blood. The CDR3 bases are TGCAGCGTACGGACAGAATACACTGAAGCTTTCTTT. It codes for CSVRTEYTEAFF.